This T cell receptor (beta chain) was recovered during a study of PD-1 and CTLA-4 blockade in melanoma. The CDR3 has 14 residues. The ends were cut back, 1 base at V and 6 bases at J, with 13 bases in the middle. Germline values: CDR1 SGHDN, CDR2 FVKESK. Using immunoSEQ multiplex PCR, the repertoire was profiled, and TCRdb retains in-frame clones only, with some absent. This table has some 29,000 clones, approximately 91% appearing once. The chain links TRBV14 to TRBJ2-7; D may be TRBD2 (7 bases). The receptor was derived from a human donor with melanoma. Sample: CD8+ T cells from peripheral blood, taken before anti-PD-1 treatment. In DNA, the CDR3 is TGTGCCAGCAGCCAAGCGGGGGGCCTGGGCGAGCAGTACTTC. This sequence encodes CASSQAGGLGEQYF.